What follows are 7 T cell receptor beta chains derived from one specimen sequenced in a study of cytomegalovirus exposure and HLA in healthy donors. PCR amplification relied on 60 Vbeta primers (plus 13 Jbeta primers). Assay used: immunoSEQ multiplex PCR; TCRdb lists only in-frame clones, some missing. The profile covers around 90,000 clones, with around 80% appearing a single time and under 3% taken by the ten largest. The specimen sequenced was PBMCs. These TCRs come from a man aged 25-40 years in good health and CMV-seronegative.

The chain is built from TRBV29-1 and TRBJ1-5; D is perhaps TRBD1 (5 bases). The CDR3 covers 12 residues. V was trimmed by 6 bases and J by 9 bases, leaving 15 bases between them. Germline lookup yields CDR1 SQVTM and CDR2 ANQGSEA. The CDR3 loop is CSVVDQGPPQHF. CDR3 DNA sequence: TGCAGCGTGGTGGACCAGGGTCCGCCCCAGCATTTT.

This chain links TRBV4-2 with TRBJ1-1; D gene ambiguous. The V and J ends lost 1 base and 0 bases respectively, with 12 bases between them. The CDR3 has 16 amino acids. Germline-derived CDR1 and CDR2 are LGHNA and YNFKEQ. Here the CDR3 reads CASSQGGQDMNTEAFF. CDR3 DNA sequence: TGTGCCAGCAGCCAAGGAGGGCAAGACATGAACACTGAAGCTTTCTTT.

The chain uses TRBV19 and TRBJ1-2; a weak D match, TRBD1 (5 bases). Germline CDR1 LNHDA, CDR2 SQIVND (reference sequence). CDR3 length equals 14 residues. Trimming shortened V by 5 bases and J by 4 bases, and 14 bases separated the two germline ends. The CDR3 spells CASSDSRDGYGYTF. Here the CDR3 DNA reads TGTGCCAGTAGTGATAGCAGGGATGGCTATGGCTACACCTTC.

This clone was seen only once. The chain employs TRBV11-2 and TRBJ1-2; D is ambiguous. Germline V gene data show CDR1 as SGHAT and CDR2 as FQNNGV. The CDR3 sequence is 14 residues long. V was trimmed by 1 base and J by 6 bases, leaving 12 bases between them. CDR3 loop: CASSLAGIGNGYTF. DNA for the CDR3: TGTGCCAGCAGCTTAGCAGGAATAGGAAATGGCTACACCTTC.

This sequence joins TRBV28 and TRBJ2-7; the D is unclear. The CDR3 has 12 residues. V lost 1 base and J lost 7, with 8 bases in between. Germline V gives CDR1 MDHEN, CDR2 SYDVKM. The CDR3 nucleotides are TGTGCCAGCAGTTTATTTCTAGTGGAGCAGTACTTC. Residues: CASSLFLVEQYF.

The chain uses TRBV5-1 and TRBJ2-7, with TRBD2 matching 7 bases. The V gene's germline CDR1 is SGHRS and CDR2 YFSETQ. This CDR3 spans 16 amino acids. Germline trimming cut 4 bases from V and 6 bases from J; bases unmatched to any gene: 16. This chain's CDR3 is CASSLGLGEVLFEQYF. CDR3 nucleotides: TGCGCCAGCAGCCTTGGACTAGGTGAGGTGCTGTTCGAGCAGTACTTC.

V usage is TRBV9 and J usage is TRBJ1-6; 10 bases map to TRBD1. V lost 3 bases and J lost 10; bases outside the gene matches: 7. The CDR3 is made up of 15 amino acids. Germline V lookup: CDR1 SGDLS, CDR2 YYNGEE. CDR3 sequence: CASSDGGTGVSPLHF. The DNA for the CDR3 is TGTGCCAGCAGCGACGGTGGGACAGGGGTCTCACCCCTCCACTTT. The variable domain in full, with the rest retrieved from reference TRBV9 and TRBJ1-6, is DSGVTQTPKHLITATGQRVTLRCSPRSGDLSVYWYQQSLDQGLQFLIQYYNGEERAKGNILERFSAQQFPDLHSELNLSSLELGDSALYFCASSDGGTGVSPLHFGNGTRLTVT.